The rows below give T cell receptor beta chains drawn from one sample of a study of T cells in Graves' hyperthyroidism and ophthalmopathy. TCRdb used MiXCR to reprocess the multiplex PCR reads, holding one entry per CDR3 protein. Of about 600,000 distinct CDR3 sequences listed, roughly 14% are singletons. Sequencing was performed on blood. The receptors originated from a woman in her forties or fifties with Graves' ophthalmopathy. CDR3s include the opening cysteine and the closing phenylalanine or tryptophan. The D gene is left open where the match is weak. The size field is filled for only some rows; it gives once, few, many or a size class.

clone size: many; V gene: TRBV27; J gene: TRBJ1-1; D gene: .; CDR3 DNA: TGTGCCAGCAGTTTATTAAGGGGGGGTACTGAAGCTTTCTTT; CDR3 protein: CASSLLRGGTEAFF
clone size: few; V gene: TRBV27; J gene: TRBJ2-1; D gene: TRBD2; CDR3 DNA: TGTGCCAGCAGTTCGGGACTAAGCCCAATGAGCGAGTTCTTC; CDR3 protein: CASSSGLSPMSEFF
clone size: many; V gene: TRBV7-9; J gene: TRBJ2-1; D gene: TRBD2; CDR3 DNA: TGTGCCAGCAGCACGGGACTAGGATGGGAGCAGTTCTTC; CDR3 protein: CASSTGLGWEQFF
clone size: many; V gene: TRBV12-3/TRBV12-4; J gene: TRBJ2-7; D gene: TRBD2; CDR3 DNA: TGTGCCAGCAGCTTGGGCCCGGGACTAGCGGGAGGGAACGAGCAGTACTTC; CDR3 protein: CASSLGPGLAGGNEQYF
clone size: .; V gene: TRBV13; J gene: TRBJ2-7; D gene: TRBD2; CDR3 DNA: TGTGCCAGCAGCGGGGGGACTAGCGGGTACTACGAGCAGTACTTC; CDR3 protein: CASSGGTSGYYEQYF
clone size: many; V gene: TRBV7-9; J gene: TRBJ2-6; D gene: .; CDR3 DNA: TGTGCCAGCAGCTTAAAGGCTATTGGACAGACATTCTCTGGGGCCAACGTCCTGACTTTC; CDR3 protein: CASSLKAIGQTFSGANVLTF
clone size: many; V gene: TRBV24-1; J gene: TRBJ2-3; D gene: .; CDR3 DNA: TGTGCCACCAGTGACATTTCCACAGATACGCAGTATTTT; CDR3 protein: CATSDISTDTQYF
clone size: .; V gene: TRBV4-2; J gene: TRBJ1-1; D gene: TRBD1; CDR3 DNA: TGTGCCAGCAGCCAGGCAAGGGGGACAGACACTGAAGCTTTCTTT; CDR3 protein: CASSQARGTDTEAFF
clone size: many; V gene: TRBV6-2/TRBV6-3; J gene: TRBJ2-1; D gene: TRBD2; CDR3 DNA: TGTGCCAGCAGCGCTGGGGGAGTGTGGGAGGGACGCTACAATGAGCAGTTCTTC; CDR3 protein: CASSAGGVWEGRYNEQFF
clone size: many; V gene: TRBV12-3/TRBV12-4; J gene: TRBJ1-2; D gene: TRBD1; CDR3 DNA: TGTGCCAGCAGTCTGCGGACAGGGGGGTTTTTTGGCTACACCTTC; CDR3 protein: CASSLRTGGFFGYTF
clone size: many; V gene: TRBV7-3; J gene: TRBJ2-1; D gene: TRBD1; CDR3 DNA: TGTGCCAGCAGCTCAGCCGGGACAGGGGGGAATGAGCAGTTCTTC; CDR3 protein: CASSSAGTGGNEQFF
clone size: many; V gene: TRBV2; J gene: TRBJ2-1; D gene: TRBD2; CDR3 DNA: TGTGCCACCCAGACGACTAGCAACAACCACAATGAGCAGTTCTTC; CDR3 protein: CATQTTSNNHNEQFF
clone size: .; V gene: TRBV29-1; J gene: TRBJ2-5; D gene: .; CDR3 DNA: TGCAGCGTTGAAGGGACTCCCGGACAGATCCAAGAGACCCAGTACTTC; CDR3 protein: CSVEGTPGQIQETQYF
clone size: .; V gene: TRBV4-3; J gene: TRBJ2-7; D gene: TRBD2; CDR3 DNA: TGCGCCAGCAGCCGCGGAACCCGGGACTACTACGAGCAGTACTTC; CDR3 protein: CASSRGTRDYYEQYF
clone size: .; V gene: TRBV9; J gene: TRBJ2-5; D gene: .; CDR3 DNA: TGTGCCAGCAGCGTATCCGGGGTACAAGAGACCCAGTACTTC; CDR3 protein: CASSVSGVQETQYF
clone size: many; V gene: TRBV3-1; J gene: TRBJ2-2; D gene: .; CDR3 DNA: TGTGCCAGCAGCCGTCCCGGGGAGCTGTTTTTT; CDR3 protein: CASSRPGELFF
clone size: many; V gene: TRBV24-1; J gene: TRBJ2-3; D gene: TRBD1; CDR3 DNA: TGTGCCACCTCGGACAGGGGAAAAGCGGATACGCAGTATTTT; CDR3 protein: CATSDRGKADTQYF
clone size: few; V gene: TRBV4-2; J gene: TRBJ2-1; D gene: TRBD2; CDR3 DNA: TGTGCCAGCAGCCAAGGTCTTAGCCTCGGGGCGGGAGTTGGGAACAATGAGCAGTTCTTC; CDR3 protein: CASSQGLSLGAGVGNNEQFF
clone size: few; V gene: TRBV4-3; J gene: TRBJ1-2; D gene: TRBD1; CDR3 DNA: TGCGCCAGCAGCCAGACGGGACAGCGCTATGGCTACACCTTC; CDR3 protein: CASSQTGQRYGYTF
clone size: many; V gene: TRBV5-1; J gene: TRBJ1-6; D gene: TRBD1; CDR3 DNA: TGCGCCAGCAGCTTGGACCGACAGGGAAATTCACCCCTCCACTTT; CDR3 protein: CASSLDRQGNSPLHF
clone size: few; V gene: TRBV7-3; J gene: TRBJ2-3; D gene: .; CDR3 DNA: TGTGCCAGCAGCTTAAGTCGGGCACCAGATACGCAGTATTTT; CDR3 protein: CASSLSRAPDTQYF
clone size: many; V gene: TRBV7-2; J gene: TRBJ2-7; D gene: .; CDR3 DNA: TGTGCCAGCAGCACAGCCGTTTGGCACCTCTACGAGCAGTACTTC; CDR3 protein: CASSTAVWHLYEQYF
clone size: many; V gene: TRBV20-1; J gene: TRBJ1-6; D gene: .; CDR3 DNA: TGCAGTGCTAGTACACCAGGGAGCTCCTATAATTCACCCCTCCACTTT; CDR3 protein: CSASTPGSSYNSPLHF
clone size: many; V gene: TRBV20-1; J gene: TRBJ2-3; D gene: .; CDR3 DNA: TGCAGTGCTAGAGACAGGGTAATCCCCACAGATACGCAGTATTTT; CDR3 protein: CSARDRVIPTDTQYF
clone size: .; V gene: TRBV5-5; J gene: TRBJ2-3; D gene: TRBD1; CDR3 DNA: TGTGCCAGCAGCGGAACAGGGGGTTATAGCACAGATACGCAGTATTTT; CDR3 protein: CASSGTGGYSTDTQYF
clone size: few; V gene: TRBV7-9; J gene: TRBJ1-4; D gene: .; CDR3 DNA: TGTGCCAGCAGCCGGCGCAGGGGCCCCTTTGATGAAAAACTGTTTTTT; CDR3 protein: CASSRRRGPFDEKLFF
clone size: .; V gene: TRBV4-3; J gene: TRBJ2-1; D gene: .; CDR3 DNA: TGCGCCAGCAGCCAACGACTAGTCGGTTCCTACAATGAGCAGTTCTTC; CDR3 protein: CASSQRLVGSYNEQFF
clone size: .; V gene: TRBV19; J gene: TRBJ2-1; D gene: TRBD1; CDR3 DNA: TGTGCCAGTAGTATAGGGTACCGGGACAGGGTCAATGAGCAGTTCTTC; CDR3 protein: CASSIGYRDRVNEQFF
clone size: many; V gene: TRBV6-1; J gene: TRBJ2-7; D gene: TRBD2; CDR3 DNA: TGTGCCAGCGGAGGGACTAGCGGGGCCTACGAGCAGTACTTC; CDR3 protein: CASGGTSGAYEQYF
clone size: many; V gene: TRBV7-2; J gene: TRBJ2-3; D gene: .; CDR3 DNA: TGTGCCAGCAGCTTAGCCACTCCCACAACAGATACGCAGTATTTT; CDR3 protein: CASSLATPTTDTQYF
clone size: .; V gene: TRBV27; J gene: TRBJ2-5; D gene: TRBD1; CDR3 DNA: TGTGCCAGCAGTACCGACAGGGATCGGCCCAAAGAGACCCAGTACTTC; CDR3 protein: CASSTDRDRPKETQYF
clone size: many; V gene: TRBV7-2; J gene: TRBJ2-1; D gene: .; CDR3 DNA: TGTGCCAGCAGCTTGGGGGCCCCAAGGAAGCAGTTCTTC; CDR3 protein: CASSLGAPRKQFF
clone size: many; V gene: TRBV12-3/TRBV12-4; J gene: TRBJ2-1; D gene: .; CDR3 DNA: TGTGCCAGCAGTTATAGACAGGACCTTATGGGGGCAAATGAGCAGTTCTTC; CDR3 protein: CASSYRQDLMGANEQFF
clone size: .; V gene: TRBV24-1; J gene: TRBJ2-5; D gene: .; CDR3 DNA: TGTGCCACCAGTGATATCTGGGGGACCCAGTACTTC; CDR3 protein: CATSDIWGTQYF
clone size: many; V gene: TRBV29-1; J gene: TRBJ1-1; D gene: .; CDR3 DNA: TGCAGCGTTGTAGGCAGACAGAACACTGAAGCTTTCTTT; CDR3 protein: CSVVGRQNTEAFF
clone size: many; V gene: TRBV12-3/TRBV12-4; J gene: TRBJ2-1; D gene: .; CDR3 DNA: TGTGCCAGCAGACGGTGGGGAGGCCCCGCTCTTGGGCAGTTCTTC; CDR3 protein: CASRRWGGPALGQFF
clone size: many; V gene: TRBV7-8; J gene: TRBJ1-1; D gene: .; CDR3 DNA: TGTGCCAGCAGCCTCACGTCGCGGGGGAACACTGAAGCTTTCTTT; CDR3 protein: CASSLTSRGNTEAFF
clone size: few; V gene: TRBV9; J gene: TRBJ1-1; D gene: TRBD1; CDR3 DNA: TGTGCCAGCAGCCCCGGACAGGGAGGGGCTGAAGCTTTCTTT; CDR3 protein: CASSPGQGGAEAFF
clone size: many; V gene: TRBV7-2; J gene: TRBJ2-7; D gene: TRBD1; CDR3 DNA: TGTGCCAGCAGCTTGTACAGGGGTAACTACGAGCAGTACTTC; CDR3 protein: CASSLYRGNYEQYF
clone size: many; V gene: TRBV12-3/TRBV12-4; J gene: TRBJ1-5; D gene: .; CDR3 DNA: TGTGCCAGCAGTTTAATGCGGAGGGGGATACATTTT; CDR3 protein: CASSLMRRGIHF
clone size: .; V gene: TRBV10-3; J gene: TRBJ2-5; D gene: .; CDR3 DNA: TGTGCCATCAGTGACCCCCAGGGGCAAGAGACCCAGTACTTC; CDR3 protein: CAISDPQGQETQYF